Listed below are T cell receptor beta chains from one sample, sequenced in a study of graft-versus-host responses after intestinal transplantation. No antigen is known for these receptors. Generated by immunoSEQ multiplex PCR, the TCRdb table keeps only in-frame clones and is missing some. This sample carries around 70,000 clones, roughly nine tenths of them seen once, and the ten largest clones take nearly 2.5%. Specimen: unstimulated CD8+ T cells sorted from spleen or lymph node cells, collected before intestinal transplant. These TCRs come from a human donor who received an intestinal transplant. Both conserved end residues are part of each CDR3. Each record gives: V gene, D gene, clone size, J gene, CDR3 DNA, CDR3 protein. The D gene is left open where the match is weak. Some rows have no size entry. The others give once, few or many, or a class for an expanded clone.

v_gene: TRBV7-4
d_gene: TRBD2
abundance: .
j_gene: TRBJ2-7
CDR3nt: TGTGCCAGCAGGAGCGGGACGGCGCACTACGAGCAGTACTTC
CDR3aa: CASRSGTAHYEQYF

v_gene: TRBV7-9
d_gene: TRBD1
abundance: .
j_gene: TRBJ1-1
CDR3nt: TGTGCCAGCAGCTCCGGGACAGGGGGTGAAGCTTTCTTT
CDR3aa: CASSSGTGGEAFF

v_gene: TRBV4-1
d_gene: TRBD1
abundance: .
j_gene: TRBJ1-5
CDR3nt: TGCGCCAGCAGCTGGACAGGGGTAGGAAGCAATCAGCCCCAGCATTTT
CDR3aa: CASSWTGVGSNQPQHF

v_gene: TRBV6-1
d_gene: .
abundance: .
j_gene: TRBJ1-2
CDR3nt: TGTGCCAGCAGTGAAAACGGGGACTATGGCTACACCTTC
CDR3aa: CASSENGDYGYTF

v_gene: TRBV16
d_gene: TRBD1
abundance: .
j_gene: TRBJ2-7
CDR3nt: TGTGCCAGCAGCCAATCTGGACAGGGGTATGTACCCTACGAGCAGTACTTC
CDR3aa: CASSQSGQGYVPYEQYF

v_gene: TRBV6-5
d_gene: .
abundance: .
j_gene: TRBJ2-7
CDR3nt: TGTGCCAGCAGTTACTACGGACTGAGTTCCTACGAGCAGTACTTC
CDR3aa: CASSYYGLSSYEQYF

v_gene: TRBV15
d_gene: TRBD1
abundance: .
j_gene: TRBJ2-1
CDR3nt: TGTGCCACCAGCTACAGGGGGAACGGCTACAATGAGCAGTTCTTC
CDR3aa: CATSYRGNGYNEQFF

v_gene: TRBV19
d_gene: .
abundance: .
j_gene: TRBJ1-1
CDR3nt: TGTGCCAGTAGTATATTCGCAGGGAACACTGAAGCTTTCTTT
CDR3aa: CASSIFAGNTEAFF

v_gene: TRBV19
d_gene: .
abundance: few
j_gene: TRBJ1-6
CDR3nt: TGTGCCAGTAGTTGGTCAACAGGGTGGAATTCACCCCTCCACTTT
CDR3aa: CASSWSTGWNSPLHF

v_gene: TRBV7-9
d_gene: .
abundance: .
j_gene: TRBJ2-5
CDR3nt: TGTGCCAGCAGCGGAGTAGACAGGGCCGCGGGGGAGACCCAGTACTTC
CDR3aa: CASSGVDRAAGETQYF

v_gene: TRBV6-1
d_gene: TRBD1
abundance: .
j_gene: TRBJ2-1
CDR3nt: TGTGCCAGCAGTAAACAACAGGGGTACAATGAGCAGTTCTTC
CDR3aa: CASSKQQGYNEQFF

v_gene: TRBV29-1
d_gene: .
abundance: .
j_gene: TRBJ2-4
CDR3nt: TGCAGCGTTGGGGCCCCGAGCCTTTGGAGGACGGGCAAAAACATTCAGTACTTC
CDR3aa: CSVGAPSLWRTGKNIQYF

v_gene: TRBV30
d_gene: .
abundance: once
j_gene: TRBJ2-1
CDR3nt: TGTGCCTTGCGCGGGATCCCTGCGGGGCAACAATCCTACAATGAGCAGTTCTTC
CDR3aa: CALRGIPAGQQSYNEQFF

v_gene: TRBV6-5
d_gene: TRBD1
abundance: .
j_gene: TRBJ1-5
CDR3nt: TGTGCCAGCAGGTCCGGGACAGGGGTTCAGCCCCAGCATTTT
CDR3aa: CASRSGTGVQPQHF

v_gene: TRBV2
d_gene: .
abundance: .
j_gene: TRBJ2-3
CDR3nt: TGTGCCAGCGGCGGGTGGTGGGAGAGGGTGTGGACAGATACGCAGTATTTT
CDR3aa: CASGGWWERVWTDTQYF

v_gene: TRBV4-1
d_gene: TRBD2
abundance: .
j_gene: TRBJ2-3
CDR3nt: TGCGCCAGCAGCCAAGATCCGGCTAGCGGAAGCACAGATACGCAGTATTTT
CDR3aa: CASSQDPASGSTDTQYF

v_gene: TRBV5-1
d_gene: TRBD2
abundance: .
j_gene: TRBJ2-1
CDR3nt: TGCGCCAGCACCCTTACCGGGACTAGACTCTACAATGAGCAGTTCTTC
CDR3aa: CASTLTGTRLYNEQFF

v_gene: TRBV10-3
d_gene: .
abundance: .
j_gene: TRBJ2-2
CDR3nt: TGTGCCATCGGGGAGGTCACCGGGGAGCTGTTTTTT
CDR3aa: CAIGEVTGELFF

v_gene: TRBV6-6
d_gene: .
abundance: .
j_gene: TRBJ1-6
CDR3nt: TGTGCCAGCAGTGCAAGGGAGGGCTGGGAGTCACCCCTCCACTTT
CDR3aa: CASSAREGWESPLHF

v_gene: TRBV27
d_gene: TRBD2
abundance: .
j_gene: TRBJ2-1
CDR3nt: TGTGCCAGCAGTTTAGAGCATCCTAGCGGGAGGTTTTACAATGAGCAGTTCTTC
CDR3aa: CASSLEHPSGRFYNEQFF

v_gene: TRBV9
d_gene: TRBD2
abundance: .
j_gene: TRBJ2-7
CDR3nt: TGTGCCAGCAGCGCGGCGGGGGATTACTACGAGCAGTACTTC
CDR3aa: CASSAAGDYYEQYF

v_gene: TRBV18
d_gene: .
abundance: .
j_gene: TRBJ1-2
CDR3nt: TGTGCCAGCTCACCCAGACAGGCAGGGGTAGGTTTGCGTCGGGCCTATGGCTACACCTTC
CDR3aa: CASSPRQAGVGLRRAYGYTF

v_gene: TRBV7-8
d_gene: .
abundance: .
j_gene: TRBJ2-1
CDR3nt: TGTGCCAGCAGCTTAGGCGGGGCGGGATCTTCGAGGGATGAGCAGTTCTTC
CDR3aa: CASSLGGAGSSRDEQFF

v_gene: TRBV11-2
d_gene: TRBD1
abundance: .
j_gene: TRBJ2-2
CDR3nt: TGTGCCAGCAGACAGACAGGGGAGCTAGCGAACACCGGGGAGCTGTTTTTT
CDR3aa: CASRQTGELANTGELFF

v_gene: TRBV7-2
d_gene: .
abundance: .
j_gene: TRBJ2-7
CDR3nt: TGTGCCAGCAGCCCCTTTAGGGGGGAGGGCTACTACGAGCAGTACTTC
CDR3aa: CASSPFRGEGYYEQYF

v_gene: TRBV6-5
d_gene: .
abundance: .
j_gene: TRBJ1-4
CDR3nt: TGTGCCAGCAGACTACAGGGTCCTAATGAAAAACTGTTTTTT
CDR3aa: CASRLQGPNEKLFF

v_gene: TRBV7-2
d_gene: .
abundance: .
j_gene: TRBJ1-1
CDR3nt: TGTGCCAGCAGCTTAGCAGCGTGGGGGGGGATGAACACTGAAGCTTTCTTT
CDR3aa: CASSLAAWGGMNTEAFF

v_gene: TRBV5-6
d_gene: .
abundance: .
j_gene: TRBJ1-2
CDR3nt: TGTGCCAGCAGCTTGGGAACTTTGCGTGGCTACACCTTC
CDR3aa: CASSLGTLRGYTF

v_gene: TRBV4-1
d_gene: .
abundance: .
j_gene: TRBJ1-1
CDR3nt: TGCGCCAGCAGCCAAGTTGGGGCGAACACTGAAGCTTTCTTT
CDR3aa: CASSQVGANTEAFF

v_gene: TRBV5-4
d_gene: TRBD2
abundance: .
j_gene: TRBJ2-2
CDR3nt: TGTGCCAGCAGCTTAATCGGGGAGGGCACCGGGGAGCTGTTTTTT
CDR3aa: CASSLIGEGTGELFF

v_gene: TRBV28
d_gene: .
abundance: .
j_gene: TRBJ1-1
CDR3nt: TGTGCCAGCAGTTTACCAGGATACACTGAAGCTTTCTTT
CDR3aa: CASSLPGYTEAFF

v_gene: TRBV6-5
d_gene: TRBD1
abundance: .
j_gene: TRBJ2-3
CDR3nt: TGTGCCAGCAGTTACTCGGACAGGGTTGGCACAGATACGCAGTATTTT
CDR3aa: CASSYSDRVGTDTQYF

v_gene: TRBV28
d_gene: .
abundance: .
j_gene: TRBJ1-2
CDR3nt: TGTGCCAGCAGCCTCCGAGGCGAATTTGAAGGAGTCGGCTATGGCTACACCTTC
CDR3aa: CASSLRGEFEGVGYGYTF

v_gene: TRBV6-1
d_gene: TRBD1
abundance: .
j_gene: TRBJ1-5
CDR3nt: TGTGCCAGCAGTCTGATGGAGGGGGCAGGTCAGCCCCAGCATTTT
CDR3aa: CASSLMEGAGQPQHF

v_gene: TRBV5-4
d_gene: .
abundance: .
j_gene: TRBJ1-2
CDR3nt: TGTGCCAGCAGCTTCCCCTGGGAGGCACGTGGTGGCTACACCTTC
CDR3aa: CASSFPWEARGGYTF

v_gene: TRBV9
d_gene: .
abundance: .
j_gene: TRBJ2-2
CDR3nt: TGTGCGAGGCGGATAAACACCGGGGAGCTGTTTTTT
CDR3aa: CARRINTGELFF

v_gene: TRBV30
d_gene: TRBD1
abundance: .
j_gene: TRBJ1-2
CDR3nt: TGTGCCTGGAGTGTACTAGGGACAGCGTCCTACACCTTC
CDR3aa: CAWSVLGTASYTF

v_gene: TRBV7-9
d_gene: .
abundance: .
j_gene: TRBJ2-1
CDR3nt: TGTGCCAGCAAGAGCTCCTACAATGAGCAGTTCTTC
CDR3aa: CASKSSYNEQFF

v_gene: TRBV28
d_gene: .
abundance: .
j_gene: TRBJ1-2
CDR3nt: TGTGCCAGCAGTTTAGAGGGCGATTATGGCTACACCTTC
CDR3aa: CASSLEGDYGYTF

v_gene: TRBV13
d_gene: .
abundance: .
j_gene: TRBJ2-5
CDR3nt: TGTGCCAGCAGCTTAGGGGCCAGCCAAGAGACCCAGTACTTC
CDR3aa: CASSLGASQETQYF

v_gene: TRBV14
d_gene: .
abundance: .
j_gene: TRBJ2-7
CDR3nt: TGTGCCAGCAGCCGCATTAACGGGGAGGGGGACGGTGAGCAGTACTTC
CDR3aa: CASSRINGEGDGEQYF

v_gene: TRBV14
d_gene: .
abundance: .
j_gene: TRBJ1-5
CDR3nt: TGTGCCAGCAGCCAAGAAAGGGGTCAGCCCCAGCATTTT
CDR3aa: CASSQERGQPQHF

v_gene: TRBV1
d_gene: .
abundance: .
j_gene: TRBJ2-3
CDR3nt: TGCACCAGCAGCCAAGCGGGCACAGATACGCAGTATTTT
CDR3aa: CTSSQAGTDTQYF

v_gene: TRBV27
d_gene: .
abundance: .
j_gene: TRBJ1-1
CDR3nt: TGTGCTAGCCTGCAGACACCATACACTGAAGCTTTCTTT
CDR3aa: CASLQTPYTEAFF

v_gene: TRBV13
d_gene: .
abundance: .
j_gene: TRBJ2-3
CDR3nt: TGTGCCAGCAGCTTAGGCCGGGGAGGTAGCACAGATACGCAGTATTTT
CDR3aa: CASSLGRGGSTDTQYF

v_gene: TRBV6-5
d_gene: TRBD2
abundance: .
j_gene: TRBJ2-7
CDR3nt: TGTGCCAGCAGTTATTTTGTGGGAGGGCGCGAGCAGTACTTC
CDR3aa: CASSYFVGGREQYF

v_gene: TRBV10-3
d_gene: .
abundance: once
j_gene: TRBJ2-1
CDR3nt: TGTGCCATCAGTGAGTCGGGCGGGGAACGGGACAATGAGCAGTTCTTC
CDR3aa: CAISESGGERDNEQFF

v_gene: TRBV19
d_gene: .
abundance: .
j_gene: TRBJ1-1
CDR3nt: TGTGCCAGTTCCGGGACATCCGAAGCTTTCTTT
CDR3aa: CASSGTSEAFF

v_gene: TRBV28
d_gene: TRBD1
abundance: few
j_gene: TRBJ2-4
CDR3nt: TGTGCCAGCAGCCCCGGCGGACAGGAGGTAAACATTCAGTACTTC
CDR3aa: CASSPGGQEVNIQYF

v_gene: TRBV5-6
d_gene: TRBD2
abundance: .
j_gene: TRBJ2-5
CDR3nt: TGTGCCAGCAGCTTCGGAGGGGTAGCGGGGGAGACCCAGTACTTC
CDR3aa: CASSFGGVAGETQYF